This T cell receptor beta chain was profiled in a study of blood T cell repertoires in COVID-19 (dated by TCRdb to 2019 to 2021). For context, the study as a whole: Collaborator samples came from the United States, Italy and Spain and covered acute and convalescent phases of COVID-19. The dataset comprised deeply sampled blood TCRbeta repertoires from subjects exposed to, actively infected with, or recovered from COVID-19. The prospective study material was composed of cDNA or gDNA derived from T cells, B-cell-depleted T cells, or PBMCs. Samples were obtained from the ongoing ImmuneRACE study (first 160 participants) and from 1,254 subjects provided by 6 global collaborators. The repertoires were made available in a free public database intended to serve as a resource for research on the immune response to SARS-CoV-2. Nearly every sample came with metadata listing a de-identified subject ID, COVID-19 status, age in years and sex. Where available, HLA class I and class II types were obtained from metadata supplied by the sample provider rather than from assay-based typing. The paper's findings and limits, for the study overall: The quantity of clinical and demographic metadata differed by source and by participant and was supplied without curation.

TCRbeta CDR3 regions were amplified from genomic DNA using the immunoSEQ Assay, a bias-controlled multiplex PCR. The original pipeline was this. Nucleated cell counts per sample were estimated from amplification of reference gene primers within the assay. Sequence reads were collapsed and filtered to measure the absolute abundance of every unique TCRbeta CDR3 rearrangement. For each sample, productive Simpson clonality was calculated as the square root of Simpson's diversity index over productive rearrangements. TCRdb obtained this table from immuneACCESS and retained in-frame rearrangements with V and J assigned. These tables miss some clones; where compared with another copy, unresolved V genes account for less than half of the shortfall, and the remainder is unexplained. V, J and clone size are taken as reported in that table, and D and trimming were inferred from the DNA itself. The sample data list approximately 290,000 clones, and around 90% of these were observed just once. The ten largest clonotypes hold about 4.5% of the sample.

Comments on this clone: Its specific antigen is unknown. Nothing much larger sits one base from this clone, and base qualities are not available.

Participants in the prospective study were aged about 18 to 100 years, lived in under 30 United States geographic areas, and enrolled through a virtual design. Cohort assignment in the prospective study relied on participant-reported clinical history from a screening survey and a study questionnaire. Each participant in the prospective study had whole blood, serum and a nasopharyngeal or oropharyngeal swab collected by mobile phlebotomists. Participants in the prospective study had the option to provide additional blood draws and questionnaires over an approximately 2-month period. Before DNA extraction, prospective study blood samples were shipped either frozen or at room temperature. Input material: PBMCs or T cells enriched from blood (not recorded which). The TCR originated in a young woman with acute COVID-19.

The CDR3 protein sequence reads: CASSQATTGDTEAFF. The nucleotides read TGTGCCAGCAGCCAAGCCACGACAGGGGACACTGAAGCTTTCTTT. The sequence links TRBV4-2 to TRBJ1-1; 8 bases in the junction line up with TRBD1. For CDR1 and CDR2, the germline V gene lists LGHNA and YNFKEQ. From cysteine to phenylalanine, the CDR3 is 15 amino acids long. Only the CDR3 DNA is retained, 45 bases long and in frame from the first base. Trimming takes 1 base off V and 3 bases off J; junction bases not matched to a gene: 4.